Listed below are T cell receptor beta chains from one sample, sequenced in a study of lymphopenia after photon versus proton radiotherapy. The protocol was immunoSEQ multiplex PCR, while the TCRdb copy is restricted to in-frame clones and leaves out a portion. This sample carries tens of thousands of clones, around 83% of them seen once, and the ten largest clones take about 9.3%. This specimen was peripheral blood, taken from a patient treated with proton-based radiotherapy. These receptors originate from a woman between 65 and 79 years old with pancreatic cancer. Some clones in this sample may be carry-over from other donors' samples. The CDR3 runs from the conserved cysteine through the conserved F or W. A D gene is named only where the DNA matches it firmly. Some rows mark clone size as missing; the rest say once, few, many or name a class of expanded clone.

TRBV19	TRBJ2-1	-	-	CASSIGRDPGHEQFF	TGTGCCAGTAGTATAGGCCGGGACCCTGGTCATGAGCAGTTCTTC
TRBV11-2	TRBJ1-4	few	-	CASSLVGGNEKLFF	TGTGCCAGCAGCTTAGTTGGGGGAAATGAAAAACTGTTTTTT
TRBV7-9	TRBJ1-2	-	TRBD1	CASRHIQGSSYGYTF	TGTGCCAGCAGGCATATACAGGGGAGCTCCTATGGCTACACCTTC
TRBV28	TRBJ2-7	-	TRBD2	CASSIRAGGEYEQYF	TGTGCCAGCAGCATCAGGGCGGGAGGGGAGTACGAGCAGTACTTC
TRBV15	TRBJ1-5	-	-	CATRQAHGNQPQHF	TGTGCCACCAGGCAGGCTCACGGCAATCAGCCCCAGCATTTT
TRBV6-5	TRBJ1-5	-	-	CARSGSRDQPQHF	TGTGCCCGCAGTGGGAGTCGGGATCAGCCCCAGCATTTT
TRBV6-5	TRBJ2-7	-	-	CASSYRGYEQYF	TGTGCCAGCAGTTACCGGGGTTACGAGCAGTACTTC
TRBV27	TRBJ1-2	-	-	CASSFGGTYGYTF	TGTGCCAGCAGTTTTGGGGGTACCTATGGCTACACCTTC
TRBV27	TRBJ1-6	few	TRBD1	CASSPGTAYSPLHF	TGTGCCAGCAGTCCAGGGACAGCTTATTCACCCCTCCACTTT
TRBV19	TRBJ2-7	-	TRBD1	CASSLQRGHEQYF	TGTGCCAGTAGTTTGCAAAGGGGGCACGAGCAGTACTTC
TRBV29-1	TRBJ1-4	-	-	CSGGYSGEKLFF	TGCAGCGGCGGCTACAGTGGTGAAAAACTGTTTTTT
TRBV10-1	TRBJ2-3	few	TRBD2	CASTGLAGGRNTQYF	TGCGCCAGCACCGGACTAGCGGGAGGGCGGAATACGCAGTATTTT
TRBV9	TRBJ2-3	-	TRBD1	CASTLTDRGYLDTQYF	TGTGCCAGCACCCTCACTGACAGGGGGTATTTAGATACGCAGTATTTT
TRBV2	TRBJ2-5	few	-	CATAGAGQETQYF	TGTGCCACTGCCGGGGCGGGCCAAGAGACCCAGTACTTC
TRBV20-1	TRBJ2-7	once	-	CSARDPPEQYF	TGCAGTGCTAGAGATCCCCCCGAGCAGTACTTC
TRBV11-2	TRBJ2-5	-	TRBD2	CASSLWGGTDQETQYF	TGTGCCAGCAGCCTATGGGGGGGGACGGACCAAGAGACCCAGTACTTC
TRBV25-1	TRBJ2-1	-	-	CASSPQGFNEQFF	TGTGCCAGCAGTCCCCAGGGATTCAATGAGCAGTTCTTC
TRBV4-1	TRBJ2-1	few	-	CASSQTPGSYRDEQFF	TGCGCCAGCAGCCAGACACCAGGGAGTTACAGGGATGAGCAGTTCTTC
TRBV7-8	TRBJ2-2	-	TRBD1	CASSLYGTANTGELFF	TGTGCCAGCAGCTTATACGGGACAGCTAACACCGGGGAGCTGTTTTTT